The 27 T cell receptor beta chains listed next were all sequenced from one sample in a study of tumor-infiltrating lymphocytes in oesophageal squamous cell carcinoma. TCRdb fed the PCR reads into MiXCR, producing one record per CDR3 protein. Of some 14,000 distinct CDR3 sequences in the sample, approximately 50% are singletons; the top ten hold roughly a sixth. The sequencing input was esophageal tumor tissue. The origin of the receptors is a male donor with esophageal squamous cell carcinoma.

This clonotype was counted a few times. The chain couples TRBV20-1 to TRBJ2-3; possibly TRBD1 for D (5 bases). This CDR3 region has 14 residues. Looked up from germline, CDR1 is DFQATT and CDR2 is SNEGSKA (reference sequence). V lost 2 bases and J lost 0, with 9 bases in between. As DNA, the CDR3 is TGCAGTGCTAGACAGGGAACTAGCACAGATACGCAGTATTTT. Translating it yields CSARQGTSTDTQYF.

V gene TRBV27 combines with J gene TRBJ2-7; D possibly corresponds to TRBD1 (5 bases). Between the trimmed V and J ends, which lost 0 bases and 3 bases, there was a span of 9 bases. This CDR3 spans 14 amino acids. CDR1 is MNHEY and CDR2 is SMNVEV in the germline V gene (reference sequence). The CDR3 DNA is TGTGCCAGCAGTTTATCGGGCAGGGTCTACGAGCAGTACTTC. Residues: CASSLSGRVYEQYF.

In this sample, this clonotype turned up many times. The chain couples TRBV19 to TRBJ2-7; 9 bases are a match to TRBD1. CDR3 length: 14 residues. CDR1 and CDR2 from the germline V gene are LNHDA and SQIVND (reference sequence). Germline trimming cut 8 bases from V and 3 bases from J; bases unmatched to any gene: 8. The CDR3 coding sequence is TGTGCCAGTGGAACAGGGGGCGGAGGCTACGAGCAGTACTTC. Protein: CASGTGGGGYEQYF.

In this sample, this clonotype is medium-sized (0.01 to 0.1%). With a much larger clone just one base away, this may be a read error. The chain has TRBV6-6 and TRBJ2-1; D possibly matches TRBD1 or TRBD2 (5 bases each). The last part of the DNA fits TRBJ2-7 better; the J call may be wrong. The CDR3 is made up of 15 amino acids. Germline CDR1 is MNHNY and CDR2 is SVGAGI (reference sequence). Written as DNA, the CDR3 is TGTGCCAGCAGTTACCCGGGACGCTCCTACAATGAGCAGTACTTC. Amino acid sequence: CASSYPGRSYNEQYF.

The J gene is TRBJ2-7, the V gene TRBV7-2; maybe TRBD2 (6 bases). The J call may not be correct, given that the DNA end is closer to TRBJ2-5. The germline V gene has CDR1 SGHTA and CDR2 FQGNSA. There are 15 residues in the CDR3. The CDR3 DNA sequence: TGTGCCAGCAGCTTGTCGGGGGTGACCCGGCAGACCCAGTACTTC. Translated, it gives CASSLSGVTRQTQYF.

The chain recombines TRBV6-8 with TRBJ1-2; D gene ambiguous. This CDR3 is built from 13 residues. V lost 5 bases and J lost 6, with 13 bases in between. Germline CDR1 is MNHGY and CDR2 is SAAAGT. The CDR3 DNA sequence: TGTGCCAGCAGTCAAATAGATCGGGATGGCTACACCTTC. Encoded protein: CASSQIDRDGYTF.

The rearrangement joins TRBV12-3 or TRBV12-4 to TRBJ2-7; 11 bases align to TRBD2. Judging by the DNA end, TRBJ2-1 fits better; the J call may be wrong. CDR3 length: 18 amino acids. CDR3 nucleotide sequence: TGTGCCAGCAGTGGACTAGCGGGTCCCAGGAGCTCCTACAATGAGCAGTTCTTC. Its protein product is CASSGLAGPRSSYNEQFF.

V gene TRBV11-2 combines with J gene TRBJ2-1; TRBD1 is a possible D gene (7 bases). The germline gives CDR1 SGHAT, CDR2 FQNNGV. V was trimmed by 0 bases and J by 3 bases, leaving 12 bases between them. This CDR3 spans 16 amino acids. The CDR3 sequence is CASSLEPQGGYNEQFF. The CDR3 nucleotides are TGTGCCAGCAGCTTAGAACCTCAGGGGGGCTACAATGAGCAGTTCTTC.

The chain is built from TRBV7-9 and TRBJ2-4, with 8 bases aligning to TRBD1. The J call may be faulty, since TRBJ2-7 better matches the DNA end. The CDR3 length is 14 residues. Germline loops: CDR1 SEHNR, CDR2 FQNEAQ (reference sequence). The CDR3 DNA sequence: TGTGCCAGCAGCTTAGGGACAGGGCTCAACGAGCAGTACTTC. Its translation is CASSLGTGLNEQYF.

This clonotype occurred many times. This CDR3 reads CASSLVQGGYEQYF. The CDR3 DNA follows: TGTGCCAGCAGTTTGGTCCAGGGGGGTTACGAGCAGTACTTC. The genes are TRBV28 and TRBJ2-7, with D perhaps TRBD1 (7 bases). Trimming shortened V by 3 bases and J by 4 bases, and 13 bases separated the two germline ends. Germline V gives CDR1 MDHEN, CDR2 SYDVKM. The CDR3 is made up of 14 amino acids.

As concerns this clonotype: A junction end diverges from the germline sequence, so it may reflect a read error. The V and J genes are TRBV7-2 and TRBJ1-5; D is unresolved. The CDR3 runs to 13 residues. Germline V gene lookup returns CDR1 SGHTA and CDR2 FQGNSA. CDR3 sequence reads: CASGLRRYQPQHF. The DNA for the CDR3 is TGTGCCAGCGGCTTAAGGAGGTATCAGCCCCAGCATTTT.

The DNA of the CDR3 is TGCGCCAGCAGCCAAGGGCAAGGGACAGTTGGAAACACCATATATTTT. Translated: CASSQGQGTVGNTIYF. This chain joins TRBV4-1 and TRBJ1-3; TRBD1 matches 7 bases. The germline V gene has CDR1 MGHRA and CDR2 YSYEKL. With 1 base clipped from V and 3 bases from J, the junction kept 6 bases outside the gene matches. The CDR3 is 16 amino acids.

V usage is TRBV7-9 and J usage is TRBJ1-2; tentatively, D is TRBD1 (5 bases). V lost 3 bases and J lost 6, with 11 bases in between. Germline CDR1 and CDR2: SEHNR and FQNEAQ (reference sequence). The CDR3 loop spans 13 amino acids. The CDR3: CASSLTVANGYTF. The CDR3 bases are TGTGCCAGCAGCTTGACAGTCGCGAATGGCTACACCTTC.

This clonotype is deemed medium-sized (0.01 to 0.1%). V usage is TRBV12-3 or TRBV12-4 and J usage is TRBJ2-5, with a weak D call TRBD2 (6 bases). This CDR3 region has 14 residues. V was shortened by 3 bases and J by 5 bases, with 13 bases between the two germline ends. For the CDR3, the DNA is TGTGCCAGCAGTTTGGAGGGTTCTGTGGAGACCCAGTACTTC. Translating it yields CASSLEGSVETQYF.

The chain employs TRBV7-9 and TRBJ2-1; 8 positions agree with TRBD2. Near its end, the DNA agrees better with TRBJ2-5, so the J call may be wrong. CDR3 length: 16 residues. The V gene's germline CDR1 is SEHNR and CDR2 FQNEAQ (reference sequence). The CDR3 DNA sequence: TGTGCCAGCAGCCCTCGGGGTAGCGGGACTTGGGAGACCCAGTACTTC. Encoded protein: CASSPRGSGTWETQYF.

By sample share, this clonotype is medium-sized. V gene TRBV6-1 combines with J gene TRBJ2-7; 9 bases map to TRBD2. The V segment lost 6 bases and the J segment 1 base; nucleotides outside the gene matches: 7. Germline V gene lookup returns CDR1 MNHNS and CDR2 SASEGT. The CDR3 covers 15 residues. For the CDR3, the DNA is TGTGCCAGCAGGGACGCGGGACTAGCATCCTACGAGCAGTACTTC. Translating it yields CASRDAGLASYEQYF.

CDR3 sequence: CASSFQRFEAFF. CDR3 coding DNA: TGTGCCAGCAGTTTTCAGAGATTTGAAGCTTTCTTT. The chain uses TRBV28 and TRBJ1-1; D is uncertain. The CDR3 is made up of 12 amino acids. Germline values: CDR1 MDHEN, CDR2 SYDVKM. V dropped 3 bases and J dropped 7 bases, with 9 bases sitting between them.

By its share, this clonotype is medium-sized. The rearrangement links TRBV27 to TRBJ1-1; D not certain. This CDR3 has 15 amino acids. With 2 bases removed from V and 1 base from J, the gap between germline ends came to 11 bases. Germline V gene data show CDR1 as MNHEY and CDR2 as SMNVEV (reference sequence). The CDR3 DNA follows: TGTGCCAGCAGTTTAGGTTCAGCAGGGAACACTGAAGCTTTCTTT. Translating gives CASSLGSAGNTEAFF.

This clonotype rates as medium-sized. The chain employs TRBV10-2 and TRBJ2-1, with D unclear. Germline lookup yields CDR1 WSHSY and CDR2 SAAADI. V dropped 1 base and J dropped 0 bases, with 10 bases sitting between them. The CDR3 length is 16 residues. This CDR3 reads CASSELKDSSYNEQFF. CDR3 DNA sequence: TGCGCCAGCAGTGAGTTAAAGGATAGCTCCTACAATGAGCAGTTCTTC.

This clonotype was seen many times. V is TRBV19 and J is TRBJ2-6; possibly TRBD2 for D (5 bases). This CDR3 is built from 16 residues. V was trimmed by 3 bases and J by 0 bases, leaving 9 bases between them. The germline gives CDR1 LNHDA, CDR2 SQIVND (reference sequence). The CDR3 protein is CASSIEGVSGANVLTF. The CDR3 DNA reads TGTGCCAGTAGTATCGAGGGTGTCTCTGGGGCCAACGTCCTGACTTTC.

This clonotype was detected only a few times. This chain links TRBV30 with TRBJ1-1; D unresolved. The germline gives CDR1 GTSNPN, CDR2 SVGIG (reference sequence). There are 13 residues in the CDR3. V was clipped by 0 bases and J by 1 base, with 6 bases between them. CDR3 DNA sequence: TGTGCCTGGAGTGTCCCATGGAACACTGAAGCTTTCTTT. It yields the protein CAWSVPWNTEAFF.

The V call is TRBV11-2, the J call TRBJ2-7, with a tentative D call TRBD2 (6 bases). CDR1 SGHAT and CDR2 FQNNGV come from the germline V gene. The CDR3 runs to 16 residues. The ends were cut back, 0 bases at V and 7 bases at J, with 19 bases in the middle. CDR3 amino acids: CASSLDRVLDYNEQYF. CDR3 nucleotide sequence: TGTGCCAGCAGCTTAGACAGGGTTTTGGACTACAATGAGCAGTACTTC.

The CDR3 DNA reads as TGTGCCAGCAGTTTTCGCGGGACAGAAGTCACAGATACGCAGTATTTT. Residues: CASSFRGTEVTDTQYF. The rearrangement joins TRBV27 to TRBJ2-3, with D tentatively TRBD1 (7 bases). The CDR3 loop spans 16 amino acids. Germline lookup yields CDR1 MNHEY and CDR2 SMNVEV (reference sequence). V shed 3 bases and J shed 2 bases, with 15 bases lying between them.

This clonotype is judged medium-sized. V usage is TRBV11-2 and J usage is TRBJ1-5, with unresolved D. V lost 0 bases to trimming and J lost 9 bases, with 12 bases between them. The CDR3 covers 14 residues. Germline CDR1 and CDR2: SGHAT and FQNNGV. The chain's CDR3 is CASSLDREPRPQHF. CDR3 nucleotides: TGTGCCAGCAGCTTAGACCGCGAGCCTCGGCCCCAGCATTTT.

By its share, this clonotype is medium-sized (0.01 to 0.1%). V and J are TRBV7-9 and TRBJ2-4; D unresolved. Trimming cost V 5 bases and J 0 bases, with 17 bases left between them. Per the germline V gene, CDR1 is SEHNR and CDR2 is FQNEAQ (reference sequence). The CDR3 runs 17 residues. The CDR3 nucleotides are TGTGCCAGCAGCCCCCCAAGGAGTGATCTAGCCAAAAACATTCAGTACTTC. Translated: CASSPPRSDLAKNIQYF.

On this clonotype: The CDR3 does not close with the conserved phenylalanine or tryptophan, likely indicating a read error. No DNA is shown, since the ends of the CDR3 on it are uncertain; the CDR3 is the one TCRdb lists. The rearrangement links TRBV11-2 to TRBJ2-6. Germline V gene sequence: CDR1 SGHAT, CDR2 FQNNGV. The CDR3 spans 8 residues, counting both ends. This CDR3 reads CASSVGTS.

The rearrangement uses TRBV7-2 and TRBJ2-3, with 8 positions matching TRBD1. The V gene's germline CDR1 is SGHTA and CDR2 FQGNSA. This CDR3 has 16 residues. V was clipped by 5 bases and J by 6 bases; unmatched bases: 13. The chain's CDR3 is CASSPGRGQGRDTQYF. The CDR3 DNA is TGTGCCAGCAGCCCGGGGAGAGGACAGGGCCGGGATACGCAGTATTTT.